Presented here are 19 T cell receptor beta chains from one specimen sequenced in a study of vaccination and CD4 T cells after COVID-19. Treatment in this sample: roughly nine-day PBMC culture with coronavirus spike peptide pools or control peptides (ViraFEST assay). CD4+ T cells that came from the unexposed donor were collected before the COVID-19 pandemic (2011-2018). No cognate antigen is known for these TCRs. Cultured CD4+ T cell DNA was sequenced using the Oncomine TCR Beta short-read assay. MiXCR, applied by TCRdb to the PCR reads, yields one record per CDR3 protein. The table has roughly 7,000 distinct CDR3 sequences, about three quarters seen once. Specimen: CD4+ T cells from blood, cultured in vitro. The source of these receptors is a human donor in good health.

The chain employs TRBV9 and TRBJ2-1; 7 nucleotides line up with TRBD1. This CDR3 region has 15 residues. Losses at the gene ends were 0 bases for V and 9 bases for J; bases not matched to a gene: 9. Per germline, CDR1 SGDLS and CDR2 YYNGEE. CDR3 sequence (DNA): TGTGCCAGCAGCGTAGAGAGGGGGCGGTTCGGTGAGCAGTTCTTC. Its translation is CASSVERGRFGEQFF.

This clonotype was found a few times. The rearrangement uses TRBV20-1 and TRBJ2-2; TRBD2 aligns across 9 bases. CDR1 and CDR2 (germline): DFQATT, SNEGSKA (reference sequence). J gave up 4 bases and V 2 bases, and 8 bases lay outside the gene matches. The CDR3 length is 16 residues. In DNA form, the CDR3 reads TGCAGTGCTAGAACGGGCGGGGGGGCGGTCACCGGGGAGCTGTTTTTT. Translating it yields CSARTGGGAVTGELFF.

The sample holds a few counts of this clonotype. The chain couples TRBV6-2 or TRBV6-3 to TRBJ2-1; 9 bases are shared with TRBD2. Germline V gene sequence: CDR1 MNHEY, CDR2 SVGEGT. This CDR3 has 18 amino acids. V lost 2 bases and J lost 0; bases outside the gene matches: 8. CDR3 nucleotides: TGTGCCAGCAGTTACCATCGAGCGGGGGGCATCTCCTACAATGAGCAGTTCTTC. The encoded protein is CASSYHRAGGISYNEQFF.

The chain is built from TRBV6-1 and TRBJ1-2, with a tentative D call TRBD1 (6 bases). Germline-derived CDR1 and CDR2 are MNHNS and SASEGT. This CDR3 comprises 15 residues. With 6 bases removed from V and 6 bases from J, the gap between germline ends came to 20 bases. The CDR3 bases are TGTGCCAGCAGCCCACGGGGTTTGGGGGCGGATGGCTACACCTTC. It specifies CASSPRGLGADGYTF.

This clonotype was observed a single time. The gene calls are TRBV7-9 and TRBJ1-1; D is uncertain. V shed 6 bases and J shed 1 base, with 9 bases lying between them. The CDR3 covers 13 residues. CDR1 and CDR2 (germline): SEHNR, FQNEAQ (reference sequence). The CDR3 reads CASSQDENTEAFF. The CDR3 bases are TGTGCCAGCAGTCAGGATGAGAACACTGAAGCTTTCTTT.

V is TRBV5-4 and J is TRBJ1-2, with TRBD1 matching 9 bases. CDR1 is SGHNT and CDR2 is YYREEE in the germline V gene (reference sequence). The CDR3 length is 15 residues. V was clipped by 3 bases and J by 4 bases; unmatched bases: 7. The CDR3 reads CASSSPPGQGYGYTF. In DNA, the CDR3 is TGTGCCAGCAGCTCGCCACCGGGACAGGGCTATGGCTACACCTTC.

The DNA of the CDR3 is TGTGCCTGGATCCCGAGGACACCTAACTATGGCTACACCTTC. Its translation: CAWIPRTPNYGYTF. The genes are TRBV30 and TRBJ1-2; TRBD1 is a possible D gene (5 bases). Germline V gene data show CDR1 as GTSNPN and CDR2 as SVGIG (reference sequence). The CDR3 totals 14 residues. The germline V and J ends were trimmed by 4 bases and 0 bases, with 12 bases remaining between them.

The V call is TRBV2, the J call TRBJ2-1; TRBD1 aligns across 11 bases. The CDR3 is 15 amino acids. V shed 6 bases, J shed 9 bases, and the junction held 10 bases outside the gene matches. Germline assignment: CDR1 SNHLY and CDR2 FYNNEI. CDR3 coding DNA: TGTGCCAGCAGAGGTATTTGGGACAGGGGGATTGAGCAGTTCTTC. Protein sequence: CASRGIWDRGIEQFF.

The gene calls are TRBV30 and TRBJ1-2; D call uncertain. CDR3 length: 14 amino acids. Per the germline V gene, CDR1 is GTSNPN and CDR2 is SVGIG (reference sequence). The V and J ends lost 2 bases and 4 bases respectively, with 14 bases between them. CDR3 in amino acids: CAWSPGGNVYGYTF. Written as DNA, the CDR3 is TGTGCCTGGAGTCCGGGAGGGAACGTCTATGGCTACACCTTC.

The V and J genes are TRBV6-1 and TRBJ1-2; D remains unclear. This CDR3 comprises 16 residues. CDR1 and CDR2 from the germline V gene are MNHNS and SASEGT. The V and J ends lost 0 bases and 4 bases respectively, with 15 bases between them. In DNA, the CDR3 is TGTGCCAGCAGTGAAGCAGCGGGGAAGTGGGTCTATGGCTACACCTTC. Translated: CASSEAAGKWVYGYTF.

The J gene is TRBJ1-5, the V gene TRBV27; tentatively, D is TRBD1 (6 bases). The CDR3 consists of 13 residues. Trimming took off 6 bases at V and 3 bases at J, with 9 bases between the two ends. Germline CDR1 MNHEY, CDR2 SMNVEV (reference sequence). The CDR3 is CASRSGVNQPQHF. The CDR3 nucleotides read TGTGCCAGCAGATCAGGGGTCAATCAGCCCCAGCATTTT.

The chain has TRBV20-1 and TRBJ2-3; 13 nucleotides line up with TRBD2. CDR3 size: 16 residues. The junction had 10 bases not matched to a gene; V was cut back by 6 bases and J by 4 bases. CDR1 is DFQATT and CDR2 is SNEGSKA in the germline V gene (reference sequence). The CDR3 spells CSAQKLAGGLADTQYF. DNA of the CDR3: TGCAGTGCCCAAAAACTAGCGGGGGGGCTCGCAGATACGCAGTATTTT.

This chain connects TRBV7-8 to TRBJ1-2, with 9 bases aligning to TRBD1. Germline CDR1 reads SGHVS; CDR2 reads FQNEAQ. The length of the CDR3 is 15 residues. V lost 4 bases to trimming and J lost 10 bases; unmatched junction nucleotides: 13. The CDR3 loop reads CASSSNPGQGSSYTF. As DNA, the CDR3 is TGTGCCAGCAGCTCGAACCCGGGACAGGGCTCTTCCTACACCTTC.

This chain joins TRBV27 and TRBJ1-5; TRBD1 might be the D (6 bases). The V end was cut by 3 bases, the J end by 6 bases, with 12 bases between. CDR3 length: 14 amino acids. Germline CDR1 and CDR2: MNHEY and SMNVEV (reference sequence). CDR3 sequence (DNA): TGTGCCAGCAGTTTTTGGGGGGCCGGTCAGCCCCAGCATTTT. Amino acids: CASSFWGAGQPQHF.

A few counts support this clonotype. The V gene is TRBV6-1, the J gene TRBJ1-2; the match to TRBD1 covers 7 bases. The CDR3 sequence is 17 residues long. The germline V gene encodes CDR1 MNHNS and CDR2 SASEGT. V was pared by 4 bases and J by 2 bases, with 13 bases of the junction left unmatched. The CDR3 DNA is TGTGCCAGCAGTGGAGCCTACTCGGGACAGAAGAACTATGGCTACACCTTC. This codes for CASSGAYSGQKNYGYTF.

In its sample, this clonotype was seen a few times. The chain has TRBV20-1 and TRBJ2-1; tentatively, D is TRBD1 (5 bases). This CDR3 is 13 amino acids long. Germline assignment: CDR1 DFQATT and CDR2 SNEGSKA (reference sequence). Trimming cost V 6 bases and J 9 bases, with 18 bases left between them. The CDR3 DNA sequence: TGCAGTGCACAATCAGGGTTTACGGGTGAGCAGTTCTTC. This encodes CSAQSGFTGEQFF.

The chain is built from TRBV6-5 and TRBJ1-1; TRBD1 matches at 7 bases. With V trimmed by 1 base and J by 4 bases, 6 bases remained unmatched. CDR1 is MNHEY, CDR2 SVGAGI, per germline. The CDR3 has 15 residues. DNA for the CDR3: TGTGCCAGCAGTTACTGGAGGGGGCAGGGCACTGAAGCTTTCTTT. Translated: CASSYWRGQGTEAFF.

The chain combines TRBV7-2 with TRBJ1-2; D remains unclear. CDR3 length: 12 amino acids. In germline, CDR1 is SGHTA, CDR2 FQGNSA. Trimming pared 3 bases from V and 8 bases from J, leaving 10 bases between. This CDR3 is CASSFQMDGYTF. CDR3 in DNA: TGTGCCAGCAGCTTTCAAATGGACGGCTACACCTTC.

V usage is TRBV19 and J usage is TRBJ2-7, with a possible D match to TRBD2 (6 bases). Germline V gene lookup returns CDR1 LNHDA and CDR2 SQIVND (reference sequence). Trimming cost V 4 bases and J 2 bases, with 15 bases left between them. The CDR3 totals 15 residues. In nucleotides, the CDR3 is TGTGCCAGTAGTAGGGACGGGACTTCCCCCTACGAGCAGTACTTC. It yields the protein CASSRDGTSPYEQYF.